Detailed here is one TCR beta chain. What it recognizes is unknown. Data came from immunoSEQ multiplex PCR; TCRdb stores just in-frame clones and leaves some out. The table lists about 20,000 clones, about four fifths of them singletons. This entry comes from a study of OX40 agonist ivuxolimab in advanced cancers. Study-wide context: Ivuxolimab, an antibody acting as an agonist of OX40 (CD134), was used to treat patients. The study's findings and limits: Specificity for antigen went undetermined in the expanded peripheral T cells.

This CDR3 region has 16 residues. Germline V gene lookup returns CDR1 LNHDA and CDR2 SQIVND (reference sequence). The germline V and J ends were trimmed by 3 bases and 0 bases, with 11 bases remaining between them. The TCR originated in an adult with an advanced solid tumor such as melanoma, head and neck, liver or kidney cancer. The sample consisted of CD4+ or CD8+ T cells sorted from blood, taken in a trial of the OX40 agonist ivuxolimab. The chain couples TRBV19 to TRBJ1-4; no clear D gene. The CDR3 loop is CASSIQGGATNEKLFF. The DNA of the CDR3 is TGTGCCAGTAGTATTCAAGGCGGCGCAACTAATGAAAAACTGTTTTTT.